This TCR beta chain stems from a study of blood T cell repertoires in COVID-19. Study-level background: Spain, Italy and the United States supplied samples that represented acute and convalescent COVID-19. T cells, B-cell-depleted T cells, or PBMCs provided the cDNA or gDNA that served as material.

In the original analysis: The assay estimated nucleated cells by amplifying reference gene primers. Using immunoSEQ multiplex PCR, the repertoire was profiled, and TCRdb retains in-frame clones only, with some absent. V and J calls and clone size come straight from that table; D and trimming were deduced from the DNA. The table includes approximately 35,000 clones, about 90% detected once. CDR1 SGHNT and CDR2 YENEEA come from the germline V gene. V was pared by 4 bases and J by 6 bases, with 4 bases of the junction left unmatched. The CDR3 spans 13 residues. This chain joins TRBV11-3 and TRBJ2-7; 9 bases align to TRBD2. The source of this sequence is a man between 60 and 75 years old with active COVID-19. Source material: peripheral blood. The CDR3 DNA is TGTGCCAGCAGCTGGGGACTAGCAGGCGAGCAGTACTTC. It specifies CASSWGLAGEQYF.